This T cell receptor (beta chain) was identified in a study of healthy donors' naive CD4 and CD8 T cells. Study-level information: Donors came from three age groups: 20-25, 40-50 and 60-70 years.

Study conclusions and caveats: Roughly 13% of CD4/CD8 propensity variance appeared explained by V, J and CDR3 charge. The study did not address homeostatic proliferation effects in naive T cells.

In regard to this clonotype: Its antigen is undetermined.

The CDR3 loop spans 16 amino acids. V was shortened by 4 bases and J by 2 bases, with 21 bases between the two germline ends. The V gene's germline CDR1 is SQVTM and CDR2 ANQGSEA. TCR libraries were built from 400 to 650 ng of total RNA by linear amplification. TCRdb redid the calling of the reads with MiXCR, one entry per CDR3 protein. This table has roughly 200,000 distinct CDR3 sequences, about 74% appearing once. The sample was naive CD4+ and CD8+ T cells sorted from blood, pooled from several donors. The clonotype originates from a pool of human donors in good health; the sample pools cells from several healthy donors. V is TRBV29-1 and J is TRBJ2-7, with D maybe TRBD2 (5 bases). CDR3 region: CSVAIVVGWETYEQYF. The CDR3, as DNA: TGCAGCGTTGCTATTGTTGTTGGCTGGGAGACCTACGAGCAGTACTTC.